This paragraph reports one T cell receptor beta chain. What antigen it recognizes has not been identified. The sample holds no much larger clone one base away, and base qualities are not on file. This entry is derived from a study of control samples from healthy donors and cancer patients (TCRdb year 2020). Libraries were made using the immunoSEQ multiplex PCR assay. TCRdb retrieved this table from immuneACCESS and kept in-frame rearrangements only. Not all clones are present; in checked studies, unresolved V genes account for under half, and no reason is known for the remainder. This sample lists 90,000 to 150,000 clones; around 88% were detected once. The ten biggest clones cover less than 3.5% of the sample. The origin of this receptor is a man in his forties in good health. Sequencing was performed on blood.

In nucleotides, the sequence is TGTGCCAGCAGCCCCTCCGGACTACTCACGGGCAATGAGCAGTTCTTC. It translates to CASSPSGLLTGNEQFF. The chain joins TRBV14 to TRBJ2-1, with TRBD2 tentatively as D gene (6 bases match). The V and J ends are trimmed by 4 bases and 6 bases, leaving 19 bases between them. CDR1 SGHDN and CDR2 FVKESK are derived from the germline V gene. CDR3 length: 16 amino acids, cysteine to phenylalanine. The sequence is cut down to CDR3 DNA, 48 bases in frame from base 1.